The 2 T cell receptor beta chains reported below all come from one sample, sequenced in a study of control samples from healthy donors and cancer patients. The protocol was immunoSEQ multiplex PCR, while the TCRdb copy is restricted to in-frame clones and leaves out a portion. The repertoire includes over 110,000 clones, 75% to 90% of them detected once, and 8.7% sits in the top ten. Material for sequencing was blood. The origin of the receptors is a woman aged 30 to 39 in good health.

The J gene is TRBJ2-7, the V gene TRBV3-1 (or the pseudogene TRBV3-2); possibly TRBD1 for D (6 bases). The length of the CDR3 is 13 residues. Germline V CDR1 and CDR2: LGHDT, YNNKEL (reference sequence). The ends were cut back, 6 bases at V and 0 bases at J, with 9 bases in the middle. In DNA form, the CDR3 reads TGTGCCAGCAGTTCGGGACACTCCTACGAGCAGTACTTC. As protein: CASSSGHSYEQYF.

This chain uses TRBV29-1 with TRBJ1-1, with a tentative D call TRBD1 (6 bases). CDR3 length equals 12 residues. CDR1 SQVTM and CDR2 ANQGSEA come from the germline V gene. CDR3 loop: CSAGGPNTEAFF. In DNA, the CDR3 is TGCAGTGCCGGGGGCCCTAACACTGAAGCTTTCTTT. Supplemented by reference TRBV29-1 and TRBJ1-1, the full variable domain reads SAVISQKPSRDICQRGTSLTIQCQVDSQVTMMFWYRQQPGQSLTLIATANQGSEATYESGFVIDKFPISRPNLTFSTLTVSNMSPEDSSIYLCSAGGPNTEAFFGQGTRLTVV.